The rows below give T cell receptor beta chains drawn from one sample of a study of shared clonotypes between healthy human individuals. The protocol was immunoSEQ multiplex PCR, while the TCRdb copy is restricted to in-frame clones and leaves out a portion. The sample includes about 610,000 clones, roughly 97% seen only once; the top ten take approximately 0.057%. The sequencing input was naive CD4+ T cells sorted from blood. The receptors come from a woman aged 25 to 39 in good health. CDR3s include the opening cysteine and the closing phenylalanine or tryptophan. The D gene is left open where the match is weak. Not all rows give a size; the values are once, few, many and, for expanded clones, a class.

j_call | clone_size | v_call | d_call | cdr3_aa | cdr3_nt
TRBJ2-7 | . | TRBV6-5 | TRBD2 | CASSPLAGSYYEQYF | TGTGCCAGCAGCCCCCTAGCGGGGTCCTACTACGAGCAGTACTTC
TRBJ2-3 | . | TRBV28 | . | CASDFGGSRDTQYF | TGTGCCAGTGACTTTGGGGGTAGTCGGGATACGCAGTATTTT
TRBJ1-4 | . | TRBV5-1 | . | CASSLGGGRSEKLFF | TGCGCCAGCAGCTTGGGAGGGGGGCGCAGCGAAAAACTGTTTTTT
TRBJ1-5 | . | TRBV4-2 | . | CASSQERVVGQPQHF | TGTGCCAGCAGCCAAGAGAGGGTGGTGGGTCAGCCCCAGCATTTT
TRBJ2-7 | . | TRBV5-4 | TRBD1 | CASSRTGTGFSYEQYF | TGTGCCAGCAGTCGCACCGGGACAGGGTTTTCCTACGAGCAGTACTTC
TRBJ2-1 | once | TRBV7-2 | TRBD1 | CASSPKGQVYNEQFF | TGTGCCAGCAGCCCCAAAGGACAGGTTTACAATGAGCAGTTCTTC
TRBJ2-5 | . | TRBV11-2 | TRBD2 | CASSFASGLGETQYF | TGTGCCAGCAGCTTTGCTAGCGGGCTAGGAGAGACCCAGTACTTC
TRBJ2-3 | . | TRBV11-2 | . | CASSKDYPSTDTQYF | TGTGCCAGCAGCAAGGACTATCCTAGCACAGATACGCAGTATTTT
TRBJ1-2 | . | TRBV9 | . | CASSTGTSYGYTF | TGTGCCAGCAGCACCGGGACAAGTTATGGCTACACCTTC
TRBJ1-4 | . | TRBV7-9 | . | CASSLGGSEKLFF | TGTGCCAGCAGCTTGGGCGGGAGCGAAAAACTGTTTTTT
TRBJ2-1 | . | TRBV5-4 | TRBD2 | CASSSIASGRADVFF | TGTGCCAGCAGCTCGATCGCTAGCGGGAGGGCCGATGTGTTCTTC
TRBJ1-5 | . | TRBV28 | TRBD1 | CASWPLRTGSNQPQHF | TGTGCCAGCTGGCCCCTCAGGACAGGTAGCAATCAGCCCCAGCATTTT
TRBJ1-5 | . | TRBV7-9 | . | CASSLRGTQHF | TGTGCCAGCAGCCTTCGGGGGACCCAGCATTTT
TRBJ2-7 | . | TRBV20-1 | . | CSARFKNEQYF | TGCAGTGCTAGGTTTAAAAACGAGCAGTACTTC
TRBJ1-1 | . | TRBV5-1 | TRBD1 | CASRKDRDTEAFF | TGCGCCAGCAGGAAAGACAGGGACACTGAAGCTTTCTTT
TRBJ1-5 | once | TRBV5-4 | . | CAYGEDSSPSNQPQHF | TGTGCCTATGGGGAGGACAGCTCCCCTAGCAATCAGCCCCAGCATTTT
TRBJ2-3 | . | TRBV5-4 | . | CASSSSLLADTQYF | TGTGCCAGCAGCTCCTCTCTCCTAGCAGATACGCAGTATTTT
TRBJ2-7 | . | TRBV28 | TRBD1 | CASSSGQGVTYEQYF | TGTGCCAGCAGTTCGGGACAGGGGGTAACCTACGAGCAGTACTTC
TRBJ2-7 | . | TRBV27 | . | CASSLSVNTVSYEQYF | TGTGCCAGCAGTTTATCCGTCAACACCGTCTCCTACGAGCAGTACTTC
TRBJ1-1 | . | TRBV6-4 | . | CASGWIVSTEAFF | TGTGCCAGCGGGTGGATAGTGAGCACTGAAGCTTTCTTT
TRBJ2-7 | . | TRBV18 | . | CASSPQGSYEQYF | TGTGCCAGCTCACCACAGGGTTCCTACGAGCAGTACTTC
TRBJ1-1 | . | TRBV4-1 | TRBD1 | CASSLGTGVNTEAFF | TGCGCCAGCAGCCTCGGGACAGGGGTGAACACTGAAGCTTTCTTT
TRBJ2-7 | . | TRBV11-2 | . | CASRPVFLGSYEQYF | TGTGCCAGCAGGCCTGTGTTCTTGGGGTCCTACGAGCAGTACTTC
TRBJ2-3 | . | TRBV9 | . | CASSVVWTGGSTSTDTQYF | TGTGCCAGCAGCGTAGTTTGGACCGGGGGCTCAACTAGCACAGATACGCAGTATTTT